The source of this TCR beta chain is a study of blood T cell repertoires in COVID-19. Study information: From T cells, B-cell-depleted T cells, or PBMCs came the material, which was cDNA or gDNA.

Everyone who took part was about 18 to 90 years old, and they came from about 25 US areas. TCRdb's table, derived via immunoSEQ multiplex PCR, lists solely in-frame clones and lacks some. The sample yields about 160,000 clones, 88% seen once. CDR3 size: 11 residues. Trimming removed 6 bases from V and 12 bases from J, with 15 bases in between. Germline V gene data show CDR1 as SQVTM and CDR2 as ANQGSEA. The chain carries TRBV29-1 and TRBJ2-1, with TRBD1 as a possible D gene (5 bases). This clonotype originated in a woman in her 50s who had recovered from COVID-19. The source material was PBMCs or T cells enriched from blood (not recorded which). CDR3: CSVDSQKGQFF. CDR3 nucleotides: TGCAGCGTAGACAGCCAAAAAGGGCAGTTCTTC.